These 9 T cell receptor beta chains were all obtained from the same sample, sequenced in a study of T cell repertoires in aging, cancer and after chemotherapy. Rearranged V-D-J TRB sequences were amplified with a mixed TRB-A/B primer pool. MiXCR was run by TCRdb on the multiplex PCR reads, yielding one entry per CDR3 protein. The sample has 10,000 to 15,000 distinct CDR3 sequences; 21% are singletons. Peripheral blood genomic DNA, not sorted cells or RNA, was the template. The sequencing sample was made of blood. These receptors were obtained from a human donor in good health.

This sequence joins TRBV7-2 and TRBJ2-5; TRBD1 matches 7 bases. Per germline, CDR1 SGHTA and CDR2 FQGNSA. CDR3 length: 13 residues. Germline trimming cut 5 bases from V and 8 bases from J; bases unmatched to any gene: 8. The CDR3: CASSPGTVGTQYF. CDR3 DNA sequence: TGTGCCAGCAGCCCCGGGACAGTGGGTACCCAGTACTTC.

To note about this clonotype: A much bigger clone sits one base away, suggesting this may be a read error. The conserved closing phenylalanine or tryptophan is absent in this CDR3, likely reflecting a read error. V and J are TRBV7-6 and TRBJ2-7; 7 bases line up with TRBD1. The CDR3 totals 13 residues. V gave up 0 bases and J gave up 8 bases; unmatched junction bases: 4. Germline V CDR1 and CDR2: SGHVS, FNYEAQ. The CDR3 spells CASSLAGQAQQYL. The CDR3, as DNA: TGTGCCAGCAGCTTAGCTGGACAGGCCCAGCAGTACTTA.

This clonotype has more than one count but fewer than ten. CDR3: CASSLVGVGGANVLTF. The CDR3 DNA is TGCGCCAGCAGCTTGGTTGGGGTTGGAGGGGCCAACGTCCTGACTTTC. The V call is TRBV5-1, the J call TRBJ2-6; D is unresolved. Germline V gene data show CDR1 as SGHRS and CDR2 as YFSETQ. V was clipped by 0 bases and J by 4 bases, with 11 bases between them. The CDR3 is made up of 16 amino acids.

As to this clonotype: This clone may be a read error of a much larger clone one base away. The rearrangement uses TRBV30 and TRBJ2-7, with 10 nucleotides matching TRBD1. After removal of 1 base from V and 6 bases from J, the junction contained 6 bases not matched to a gene. The CDR3 runs 14 residues. The germline V gene encodes CDR1 GTSNPN and CDR2 SVGIG (reference sequence). In nucleotides, the CDR3 is TGTGCCTGGAGTGCTAGACAGGGGGCCGCCGAGCAGTACTTC. Protein product: CAWSARQGAAEQYF.

On this clonotype itself: Just one base apart from a much larger clone, this may be a read error. This chain uses TRBV27 with TRBJ1-3; perhaps TRBD1 as D (6 bases). The CDR3 runs to 14 residues. The V gene's germline CDR1 is MNHEY and CDR2 SMNVEV (reference sequence). The CDR3 bases are TGTGCCAGCAGCCCAGGGGTCTCTGGAACCACCATATATTTT. Amino acid sequence: CASSPGVSGTTIYF.

The chain carries TRBV4-2 and TRBJ1-4, with 9 bases matching TRBD1. V trimming: 8 bases; J trimming: 8 bases; junction bases outside the gene matches: 6. This CDR3 spans 13 amino acids. Per the germline V gene, CDR1 is LGHNA and CDR2 is YNFKEQ. The CDR3 coding sequence is TGTGCCAGCGAGGGGACAGGGCTGGAAAAACTGTTTTTT. This translates into CASEGTGLEKLFF.

This chain links TRBV4-2 with TRBJ2-5; D might be TRBD1 (6 bases). The V end lost 2 bases, the J end lost 5 bases, and 15 bases lay between the germline ends. Germline V gene data show CDR1 as LGHNA and CDR2 as YNFKEQ. The CDR3 covers 15 residues. CDR3 bases: TGTGCCAGCAGCCAATTGTGGGGGCTCCGGGAGACCCAGTACTTC. Amino acid sequence: CASSQLWGLRETQYF.

At least ten counts were recorded for this clonotype. The V and J genes are TRBV20-1 and TRBJ1-1; D is undetermined. CDR3 length: 13 residues. Per the germline V gene, CDR1 is DFQATT and CDR2 is SNEGSKA (reference sequence). Trimming stripped 0 bases from V and 0 bases from J, with 5 bases between. Here the CDR3 DNA reads TGCAGTGCTAGAGAGGATATGAACACTGAAGCTTTCTTT. It is translated as CSAREDMNTEAFF.

The chain has TRBV12-3 or TRBV12-4 and TRBJ1-2; a weak D match, TRBD1 (5 bases). Trimming cost V 7 bases and J 2 bases, with 14 bases left between them. The CDR3 is 14 residues long. This CDR3 is CASTLLGRNYGYTF. The CDR3 region has the DNA TGTGCCAGCACCCTACTGGGACGGAACTATGGCTACACCTTC.